These 29 T cell receptor beta chains came from one sample sequenced in a study of T cells in Graves' hyperthyroidism and ophthalmopathy. TCR beta CDR3 sequences were amplified from RNA transcripts. The TCR CDR3 first-round RT-PCR relied on the HTBI primer set. A single record per CDR3 protein comes from TCRdb applying MiXCR to the multiplex PCR reads. The table has 200,000 to 250,000 distinct CDR3 sequences, around 16% seen once. Sequencing used blood. The origin of the receptors is a man aged 35-49 years with Graves' hyperthyroidism.

This clonotype was seen at least ten times. The CDR3 DNA is TGTGCCACCAGTGAGACTTGGACAGACTCGAAGAGCTCCTACAATGAGCAGTTCTTC. Translated: CATSETWTDSKSSYNEQFF. The chain combines TRBV24-1 with TRBJ2-1; weak D call: TRBD1 (6 bases). Germline V gene sequence: CDR1 KGHDR, CDR2 SFDVKD. The CDR3 is 19 residues long. V was shortened by 4 bases and J by 0 bases, with 21 bases between the two germline ends.

In this sample, this clonotype turned up a few times. The chain combines TRBV30 with TRBJ1-2; TRBD1 agrees at 8 bases. Losses at the gene ends were 3 bases for V and 2 bases for J; bases not matched to a gene: 11. Germline V gene lookup returns CDR1 GTSNPN and CDR2 SVGIG (reference sequence). The CDR3 totals 16 residues. CDR3 sequence: CAWSLRGTGKNYGYTF. The CDR3 DNA follows: TGTGCCTGGAGCCTGAGGGGGACAGGAAAAAACTATGGCTACACCTTC.

This clonotype was observed at least ten times. This chain links TRBV2 with TRBJ2-5; D not resolved. The V and J ends lost 4 bases and 4 bases respectively, with 13 bases between them. The CDR3 sequence is 14 residues long. CDR1 SNHLY and CDR2 FYNNEI come from the germline V gene. This chain's CDR3 is CASSVYIAGETQYF. The CDR3 DNA follows: TGTGCCAGCAGTGTTTATATAGCCGGAGAGACCCAGTACTTC.

As for this clonotype: Given the absence of the conserved phenylalanine or tryptophan at the CDR3 end, a read error is likely. The chain employs TRBV29-1 and TRBJ2-5, with D unclear. The CDR3 extends over 11 amino acids. V dropped 8 bases and J dropped 5 bases, with 12 bases sitting between them. CDR1 is SQVTM and CDR2 is ANQGSEA in the germline V gene. The CDR3: CSTSTPETQYS. The CDR3 DNA follows: TGCAGCACCAGTACCCCCGAGACCCAGTACTCC.

This clonotype came up many times. This chain links TRBV28 with TRBJ1-6; D possibly corresponds to TRBD1 (5 bases). Trimming removed 4 bases at V and 7 bases at J, with 11 bases between. Germline-derived CDR1 and CDR2 are MDHEN and SYDVKM. The CDR3 spans 14 residues. As DNA, the CDR3 is TGTGCCAGCAGTTCAGGGCTACGGAATTCACCCCTCCACTTT. This gives the protein CASSSGLRNSPLHF.

This clonotype was counted ten times or more. The rearrangement links TRBV7-8 to TRBJ1-2; no clear D gene. CDR3 length: 13 residues. Germline V CDR1 and CDR2: SGHVS, FQNEAQ. V lost 6 bases and J 4 bases, leaving 12 bases between the germline ends. CDR3 bases: TGTGCCAGCAGGCCCGCAGACACCTATGGCTACACCTTC. The encoded protein is CASRPADTYGYTF.

This clonotype was counted a few times. Its ends do not fully match the called genes, so a read error is possible. The CDR3 region has the DNA TGTGCCAGCAGCTTAGTCGCTAAGACAGATGCGCAGTATTTT. It yields the protein CASSLVAKTDAQYF. This chain joins TRBV7-6 and TRBJ2-3; D is possibly TRBD1 (5 bases). The germline V gene encodes CDR1 SGHVS and CDR2 FNYEAQ. CDR3 size: 14 residues.

The table lists this clonotype with many counts. The DNA for the CDR3 is TGCGCCAGCACCTGGGGGAACACTGAAGCTTTCTTT. Protein sequence: CASTWGNTEAFF. V is TRBV4-3 and J is TRBJ1-1; no definite D call. CDR3 length: 12 residues. V was shortened by 7 bases and J by 1 base, with 7 bases between the two germline ends. CDR1 LGHNA and CDR2 YSLEER come from the germline V gene.

This clonotype has at least ten counts. The genes are TRBV5-5 and TRBJ2-3, with 7 bases matching TRBD1. V lost 2 bases to trimming and J lost 4 bases; unmatched junction nucleotides: 16. Germline values: CDR1 SGHKS, CDR2 YYEKEE (reference sequence). This CDR3 is built from 18 residues. The CDR3 spells CASSFYLRGQSRPDTQYF. Written as DNA, the CDR3 is TGTGCCAGCAGCTTTTACCTCCGGGGACAGAGTCGGCCAGATACGCAGTATTTT.

This clonotype was counted ten times or more. The V call is TRBV5-1, the J call TRBJ2-7; D call uncertain. The CDR3 spans 13 residues. CDR1 and CDR2 from the germline V gene are SGHRS and YFSETQ. V was clipped by 0 bases and J by 3 bases, with 7 bases between them. In nucleotides, the CDR3 is TGCGCCAGCAGCTTGGTGACCGACTACGAGCAGTACTTC. Its protein product is CASSLVTDYEQYF.

This clonotype was detected only a few times. This sequence joins TRBV12-3 or TRBV12-4 and TRBJ2-2, with 8 bases aligning to TRBD2. The length of the CDR3 is 16 residues. The V and J ends lost 1 base and 5 bases, in that order; junction bases with no gene match: 6. CDR3 region: CASSLGLAMGTGELFF. As DNA, the CDR3 is TGTGCCAGCAGTTTAGGACTAGCGATGGGGACCGGGGAGCTGTTTTTT.

This clonotype was recorded many times. V usage is TRBV7-2 and J usage is TRBJ1-2; D might be TRBD1 (5 bases). The length of the CDR3 is 16 residues. V lost 1 base and J 0 bases, leaving 12 bases between the germline ends. Germline loops: CDR1 SGHTA, CDR2 FQGNSA. In DNA form, the CDR3 reads TGTGCCAGCAGCTTAGATGGGGGGACCACTAACTATGGCTACACCTTC. Translation: CASSLDGGTTNYGYTF.

This clonotype was observed at least ten times. V gene TRBV7-9 combines with J gene TRBJ1-1; 7 nucleotides align to TRBD1. Germline V gives CDR1 SEHNR, CDR2 FQNEAQ (reference sequence). V dropped 5 bases and J dropped 6; count of bases not matched to a gene: 9. There are 14 residues in the CDR3. The CDR3 DNA sequence: TGTGCCAGCAGCCACCGACAGGGAACCCCTGAAGCTTTCTTT. Its protein is CASSHRQGTPEAFF. Full variable domain (outside the CDR3, taken from reference TRBV7-9 and TRBJ1-1): DTGVSQNPRHKITKRGQNVTFRCDPISEHNRLYWYRQTLGQGPEFLTYFQNEAQLEKSRLLSDRFSAERPKGSFSTLEIQRTEQGDSAMYLCASSHRQGTPEAFFGQGTRLTVV.

This clonotype was observed at least ten times. The genes are TRBV20-1 and TRBJ2-7; 8 bases fit TRBD2. CDR1 DFQATT and CDR2 SNEGSKA come from the germline V gene (reference sequence). This CDR3 spans 13 amino acids. The ends lost 6 bases at V and 4 bases at J; junction bases unmatched: 8. The CDR3 DNA sequence: TGCAGTGCCCCGGGAGGGGCTAAGTACGAGCAGTACTTC. It translates to CSAPGGAKYEQYF.

Ten or more counts support this clonotype. This chain joins TRBV11-2 and TRBJ1-1, with 8 bases that match TRBD1. CDR3 length: 15 amino acids. The germline V gene has CDR1 SGHAT and CDR2 FQNNGV. V gave up 5 bases and J gave up 6 bases; unmatched junction bases: 11. The CDR3 here is CASSRTGNQMAEAFF. The CDR3 nucleotides are TGTGCCAGCAGCCGGACAGGGAATCAAATGGCTGAAGCTTTCTTT.

Comments on this clonotype: A much larger clone differs from this one at a single base, so this may be a read error. This sequence joins TRBV13 and TRBJ2-5, with a possible D match to TRBD2 (6 bases). The J call may be in error: the DNA end matches TRBJ2-1 better. The CDR3 contains 14 residues. Germline V lookup: CDR1 PRHDT, CDR2 FYEKMQ (reference sequence). CDR3: CASSSRTNQETQFF. Written as DNA, the CDR3 is TGTGCCAGCAGCTCCAGGACTAACCAAGAGACCCAGTTCTTC.

This clonotype was counted at least ten times. The chain couples TRBV7-2 to TRBJ2-7; TRBD1 is a possible D gene (5 bases). Trimming stripped 4 bases from V and 3 bases from J, with 13 bases between. CDR1 is SGHTA, CDR2 FQGNSA, per germline. The CDR3 runs to 14 residues. CDR3 in amino acids: CASSSQGASYEQYF. In DNA form, the CDR3 reads TGTGCCAGCAGCTCACAAGGGGCGAGCTACGAGCAGTACTTC.

This clonotype has more than one count but fewer than ten. V is TRBV6-1 and J is TRBJ1-2, with 7 bases identical to TRBD1. Germline V gives CDR1 MNHNS, CDR2 SASEGT. The CDR3 runs to 12 residues. V dropped 6 bases and J dropped 2; count of bases not matched to a gene: 0. The CDR3 nucleotides read TGTGCCAGCAGGACAGGGAACTATGGCTACACCTTC. This encodes CASRTGNYGYTF.

The rearrangement uses TRBV4-3 and TRBJ1-2; TRBD1 might be the D (5 bases). The V and J ends lost 1 base and 3 bases respectively, with 15 bases between them. The CDR3 is 16 residues long. From germline, CDR1 is LGHNA and CDR2 YSLEER. The CDR3 here is CASSQGFIGGDYGYTF. The CDR3 DNA sequence: TGCGCCAGCAGCCAAGGATTTATCGGGGGGGACTATGGCTACACCTTC.

This clonotype appeared many times. V usage is TRBV7-9 and J usage is TRBJ2-7; no firm D call. This CDR3 is 11 amino acids long. Between the trimmed V and J ends, which lost 6 bases and 7 bases, there was a span of 10 bases. Germline V gene data show CDR1 as SEHNR and CDR2 as FQNEAQ (reference sequence). CDR3 sequence reads: CASSRSREQYF. The CDR3 DNA is TGTGCCAGCAGTCGTTCGAGGGAGCAGTACTTC.

This clonotype appeared many times. This chain links TRBV20-1 with TRBJ2-7; the match to TRBD2 covers 8 bases. Trimming at V came to 1 base and at J to 5 bases, leaving 7 bases not matched to a gene. The germline V gene encodes CDR1 DFQATT and CDR2 SNEGSKA (reference sequence). This CDR3 is 14 amino acids long. CDR3 protein: CSARGRGGGHEQYF. CDR3 bases: TGCAGTGCTAGAGGACGGGGGGGGGGCCACGAGCAGTACTTC.

In this sample, this clonotype turned up a few times. V is TRBV19 and J is TRBJ2-5; 8 bases are shared with TRBD2. CDR3 length: 15 amino acids. J gave up 1 base and V 3 bases, and 4 bases lay outside the gene matches. The germline CDR1 and CDR2 sequences are LNHDA and SQIVND (reference sequence). CDR3 residues: CASSMSSGAQETQYF. Written as DNA, the CDR3 is TGTGCCAGTAGTATGAGTAGCGGGGCCCAAGAGACCCAGTACTTC.

This clonotype was seen ten or more times. A read error may account for a junction end that differs from germline. V and J are TRBV7-7 and TRBJ1-1; D is ambiguous. CDR3 length: 13 amino acids. From germline, CDR1 is SSHAT and CDR2 FNYEAQ (reference sequence). The CDR3 loop reads CASSLTMDTEAFF. The CDR3, as DNA: TGTGCTAGCAGCTTAACTATGGACACTGAAGCTTTCTTT.

The sample holds many counts of this clonotype. The chain joins TRBV7-2 to TRBJ2-2; no clear D gene. Germline-derived CDR1 and CDR2 are SGHTA and FQGNSA. Trimming left V 5 bases short and J 1 base short, with 8 bases between. CDR3 length: 14 amino acids. In nucleotides, the CDR3 is TGTGCCAGCAGCCCTATCCTGAACACCGGGGAGCTGTTTTTT. Translated, it gives CASSPILNTGELFF.

This clonotype was seen many times. The chain is built from TRBV28 and TRBJ2-7; no reliable D call. This CDR3 region has 14 residues. Germline V gives CDR1 MDHEN, CDR2 SYDVKM. The germline V and J ends were trimmed by 1 base and 4 bases, with 11 bases remaining between them. The CDR3 reads CASSLSPGSYEQYF. Here the CDR3 DNA reads TGTGCCAGCAGTTTATCCCCGGGCAGTTACGAGCAGTACTTC.

This clonotype was seen ten or more times. The chain combines TRBV5-1 with TRBJ1-6; a weak D match, TRBD1 (5 bases). V gave up 4 bases and J gave up 7 bases, with 18 bases separating them. Germline loops: CDR1 SGHRS, CDR2 YFSETQ. The CDR3 is 16 amino acids. As DNA, the CDR3 is TGCGCCAGCAGCACGGGACCCCGAGAGAACAATTCACCCCTCCACTTT. Translation: CASSTGPRENNSPLHF.

This clonotype was seen many times. The rearrangement links TRBV3-1 to TRBJ2-7; perhaps TRBD2 as D (6 bases). V was cut by 4 bases and J by 0 bases, with 13 bases left in between. The length of the CDR3 is 15 residues. Looked up from germline, CDR1 is LGHDT and CDR2 is YNNKEL (reference sequence). The CDR3 loop reads CASSRGLGSSYEQYF. For the CDR3, the DNA is TGTGCCAGCAGCCGGGGACTGGGAAGCTCCTACGAGCAGTACTTC.

This clonotype was counted at least ten times. This chain joins TRBV2 and TRBJ2-5; no reliable D call. This CDR3 has 11 amino acids. Germline-derived CDR1 and CDR2 are SNHLY and FYNNEI. The V end was cut by 4 bases, the J end by 6 bases, with 6 bases between. For the CDR3, the DNA is TGTGCCAGCAGTGTTGGCCAGACCCAGTACTTC. This sequence encodes CASSVGQTQYF. Filled out from reference TRBV2 and TRBJ2-5, the complete variable domain reads EPEVTQTPSHQVTQMGQEVILRCVPISNHLYFYWYRQILGQKVEFLVSFYNNEISEKSEIFDDQFSVERPDGSNFTLKIRSTKLEDSAMYFCASSVGQTQYFGPGTRLLVL.

There are many counts of this clonotype. CDR3 protein: CASSQESNYYEQYF. Written as DNA, the CDR3 is TGCGCCAGCAGCCAAGAGTCCAACTACTACGAGCAGTACTTC. The V gene is TRBV4-3, the J gene TRBJ2-7; D not certain. This CDR3 has 14 residues. Trimming took off 0 bases at V and 3 bases at J, with 9 bases between the two ends. The germline CDR1 and CDR2 sequences are LGHNA and YSLEER.